Detailed here is one T cell receptor (beta chain). Its antigen is not known. These data belong to a study of T cells in Graves' hyperthyroidism and ophthalmopathy. Amplified TCR beta CDR3 regions derived from RNA transcripts. The study used the HTBI primer set for a first-round RT-PCR of the TCR CDR3. TCRdb re-derived calls from the multiplex PCR reads in MiXCR, one entry per CDR3 protein. This table holds under 450,000 distinct CDR3 sequences, roughly 15% found once. CDR3 length equals 20 residues. Germline-derived CDR1 and CDR2 are ENHRY and SYGVKD. The V and J ends lost 4 bases and 0 bases respectively, with 25 bases between them. Study results and limitations: Ophthalmopathy, which appeared later, was predicted by the model a median 6.5 months before onset. Among clonotypes expanded in thyroid above 0.001, most were also found in blood.

Used for diagnoses were clinical symptoms, serum thyroxine and TRAb, thyroid ultrasound and orbital computed tomography. The source of the PBMCs was approximately 9.5 ml of fresh peripheral blood. Sequenced: blood. V usage is TRBV10-3 and J usage is TRBJ2-1, with D perhaps being TRBD1 or TRBD2 (5 bases each). This sequence originates from a woman in her 30s with Graves' hyperthyroidism that later progressed to Graves' ophthalmopathy. The DNA of the CDR3 is TGTGCCATCAGTGGGGGCGGGCGCACCGCCAAGCGGCACTCCTACAATGAGCAGTTCTTC. It codes for CAISGGGRTAKRHSYNEQFF.